A single sample is the source of the 2 T cell receptor beta chains below, sequenced in a study of human T cells and chemical hapten exposure. TCRdb called the RACE reads again in MiXCR, with one record for every CDR3 protein. The data hold about 120,000 distinct CDR3 sequences, with 9% to 14% observed a single time. Noted time point: patch test 1, 2 weeks after DPC sensitization. Treatment indicated: therapeutic diphenylcyclopropenone sensitization with weekly scalp DPC. Specimen: whole blood, collected in connection with sensitization to the hapten diphenylcyclopropenone (DPC). The receptors here all came from a woman between 45 and 65 years old with alopecia areata. Some clones in this sample may be carry-over from other donors' samples.

The sample holds a few counts of this clonotype. The gene calls are TRBV7-9 and TRBJ2-3, with TRBD1 matching 8 bases. The CDR3 length is 17 residues. The trim removed 6 bases at V and 4 bases at J, leaving 15 bases unmatched. From germline, CDR1 is SEHNR and CDR2 FQNEAQ (reference sequence). Here the CDR3 DNA reads TGTGCCAGCAGTTTATCCCCCCCAGACAGGGGCGCAGATACGCAGTATTTT. Protein product: CASSLSPPDRGADTQYF.

This clonotype was observed a single time. This chain uses TRBV28 with TRBJ2-7; 10 nucleotides line up with TRBD2. CDR1 and CDR2 (germline): MDHEN, SYDVKM. The CDR3 extends over 15 amino acids. The trim removed 2 bases at V and 1 base at J, leaving 2 bases unmatched. The CDR3 nucleotides read TGTGCCAGCAGTTTAGCTAGCGGGAGATCCTACGAGCAGTACTTC. Encoded protein: CASSLASGRSYEQYF.